One sample yielded the 20 T cell receptor beta chains listed below, sequenced in a study of cytomegalovirus exposure and HLA in healthy donors. Profiling relied on immunoSEQ multiplex PCR, and the TCRdb table lists in-frame clones only, not all of them. The sample has about 150,000 clones, 85% to 90% seen once. The sequenced sample consisted of PBMCs. Receptors were obtained from a human donor in good health.

This chain connects TRBV7-9 to TRBJ1-2; D unresolved. Trimming shortened V by 2 bases and J by 7 bases, and 8 bases separated the two germline ends. This CDR3 is 12 amino acids long. CDR1 is SEHNR, CDR2 FQNEAQ, per germline (reference sequence). The CDR3 DNA sequence: TGTGCCAGCAGCTTAACTACCACTGGCTACACCTTC. It yields the protein CASSLTTTGYTF.

This chain links TRBV2 with TRBJ1-1; TRBD1 matches 7 bases. The junction had 9 bases not matched to a gene; V was cut back by 6 bases and J by 2 bases. Germline CDR1 reads SNHLY; CDR2 reads FYNNEI. CDR3 length: 15 amino acids. The CDR3 region is CASSGGQRDNTEAFF. The CDR3 nucleotides are TGTGCCAGCAGCGGGGGACAGAGGGATAACACTGAAGCTTTCTTT.

This clone is a singleton in its sample. This rearrangement joins TRBV2 to TRBJ2-5; 10 nucleotides agree with TRBD1. Germline-derived CDR1 and CDR2 are SNHLY and FYNNEI. The CDR3 length is 15 residues. Trimming took 6 bases from V and 5 from J; bases not matched to a gene: 9. CDR3 sequence: CASSKTRTGGETQYF. CDR3 in DNA: TGTGCCAGCAGCAAAACCAGGACAGGGGGGGAGACCCAGTACTTC.

The gene calls are TRBV2 and TRBJ2-4; TRBD2 might be the D (6 bases). CDR1 is SNHLY and CDR2 is FYNNEI in the germline V gene. The V end was cut by 5 bases, the J end by 14 bases, with 16 bases between. The CDR3 spans 12 residues. The CDR3 DNA follows: TGTGCCAGCAGTAGCGGGCTACCCGGGAAGTACTTC. It is translated as CASSSGLPGKYF. The full variable domain, completed using reference TRBV2 and TRBJ2-4, is EPEVTQTPSHQVTQMGQEVILRCVPISNHLYFYWYRQILGQKVEFLVSFYNNEISEKSEIFDDQFSVERPDGSNFTLKIRSTKLEDSAMYFCASSSGLPGKYFGAGTRLSVL.

This rearrangement joins TRBV30 to TRBJ2-7; no firm D call. In germline, CDR1 is GTSNPN, CDR2 SVGIG (reference sequence). The CDR3 runs to 15 residues. Deletions cut 2 bases from V and 2 bases from J, with 16 bases between. The CDR3 DNA reads TGTGCCTGGAGTATTCGCAGGAATCCCCCCTACGAGCAGTACTTC. It is translated as CAWSIRRNPPYEQYF.

The chain uses TRBV4-1 and TRBJ1-3; D unresolved. V lost 2 bases to trimming and J lost 0 bases, with 11 bases between them. CDR1 and CDR2 (germline): MGHRA, YSYEKL. The CDR3 totals 16 residues. The CDR3 bases are TGCGCCAGCAGCCAACCTCCCGTTCCCTCTGGAAACACCATATATTTT. This gives the protein CASSQPPVPSGNTIYF.

This clone has only a few counts. J is TRBJ1-2 and V is TRBV27; D gene uncertain. V dropped 4 bases and J dropped 1 base, with 7 bases sitting between them. The CDR3 length is 13 residues. Germline loops: CDR1 MNHEY, CDR2 SMNVEV (reference sequence). The CDR3 spells CASSSTNNYGYTF. CDR3 nucleotides: TGTGCCAGCAGTTCTACCAATAACTATGGCTACACCTTC.

This chain connects TRBV5-1 to TRBJ1-5; the D gene is possibly TRBD1 (5 bases). The germline gives CDR1 SGHRS, CDR2 YFSETQ. Trimming removed 0 bases from V and 3 bases from J, with 10 bases in between. The CDR3 is 15 amino acids. The chain's CDR3 is CASSLVTGPNQPQHF. In DNA form, the CDR3 reads TGCGCCAGCAGCTTGGTAACAGGCCCCAATCAGCCCCAGCATTTT.

V usage is TRBV5-6 and J usage is TRBJ2-7; 10 bases map to TRBD2. In germline, CDR1 is SGHDT, CDR2 YYEEEE. The junction had 10 bases not matched to a gene; V was cut back by 0 bases and J by 1 base. The CDR3 spans 18 residues. CDR3 sequence reads: CASSLGTSGIEWSYEQYF. CDR3 DNA sequence: TGTGCCAGCAGCTTGGGTACTAGCGGGATTGAGTGGTCCTACGAGCAGTACTTC.

This clone turned up a few times. The gene calls are TRBV6-1 and TRBJ1-5; perhaps TRBD1 as D (5 bases). This CDR3 region has 13 residues. V lost 6 bases and J 4 bases, leaving 10 bases between the germline ends. CDR1 MNHNS and CDR2 SASEGT come from the germline V gene. DNA of the CDR3: TGTGCCAGCAGGACAGCTCGAAATCAGCCCCAGCATTTT. It specifies CASRTARNQPQHF.

This clone was detected only once. This sequence joins TRBV14 and TRBJ1-1, with no clear D. The CDR3 spans 13 residues. The ends were cut back, 4 bases at V and 10 bases at J, with 16 bases in the middle. The V gene's germline CDR1 is SGHDN and CDR2 FVKESK. CDR3 nucleotide sequence: TGTGCCAGCAGCCTAGATGTGGGCATGATAGCTTTCTTT. It specifies CASSLDVGMIAFF.

V is TRBV5-1 and J is TRBJ1-2; D gene unclear. The length of the CDR3 is 13 residues. Trimming left V 1 base short and J 3 bases short, with 7 bases between. Germline V CDR1 and CDR2: SGHRS, YFSETQ. CDR3 sequence reads: CASSLPSDYGYTF. In nucleotides, the CDR3 is TGCGCCAGCAGCTTGCCCAGCGACTATGGCTACACCTTC.

This sequence joins TRBV9 and TRBJ2-5; D unresolved. Germline CDR1 reads SGDLS; CDR2 reads YYNGEE. Trimming stripped 0 bases from V and 0 bases from J, with 6 bases between. The CDR3 is 14 residues long. CDR3 coding DNA: TGTGCCAGCAGCGTAGGGAGTTACCAAGAGACCCAGTACTTC. Its translation: CASSVGSYQETQYF. Based on the CDR3 plus reference TRBV9 and TRBJ2-5, the full variable domain is DSGVTQTPKHLITATGQRVTLRCSPRSGDLSVYWYQQSLDQGLQFLIQYYNGEERAKGNILERFSAQQFPDLHSELNLSSLELGDSALYFCASSVGSYQETQYFGPGTRLLVL.

This chain uses TRBV15 with TRBJ1-2; maybe TRBD1 (6 bases). The CDR3 length is 20 residues. Per germline, CDR1 LNHNV and CDR2 YYDKDF (reference sequence). V lost 0 bases to trimming and J lost 0 bases, with 23 bases between them. The CDR3 loop reads CATSRDGIQRRTDPNYGYTF. Here the CDR3 DNA reads TGTGCCACCAGCAGAGATGGGATACAGCGGCGGACAGACCCTAACTATGGCTACACCTTC.

The chain uses TRBV27 and TRBJ1-5; possibly TRBD1 for D (5 bases). The V gene lost 0 bases and the J gene lost 0 bases, with 12 bases spanning the gap. This CDR3 is built from 17 residues. CDR1 and CDR2 from the germline V gene are MNHEY and SMNVEV (reference sequence). Here the CDR3 DNA reads TGTGCCAGCAGTTTATCTTCCGGGGGTCTTAGCAATCAGCCCCAGCATTTT. It yields the protein CASSLSSGGLSNQPQHF.

The CDR3, as DNA: TGTGCCAGCAGTCGAAACGGTCATGAGCAGTTCTTC. Translating it yields CASSRNGHEQFF. V usage is TRBV6-5 and J usage is TRBJ2-1, with no clear D. Between the trimmed V and J ends, which lost 5 bases and 8 bases, there was a span of 10 bases. Germline V gives CDR1 MNHEY, CDR2 SVGAGI. The length of the CDR3 is 12 residues.

The J gene is TRBJ1-6, the V gene TRBV19; the D is unclear. V dropped 1 base and J dropped 3 bases, with 13 bases sitting between them. CDR1 is LNHDA, CDR2 SQIVND, per germline (reference sequence). The CDR3 covers 17 residues. The CDR3 DNA reads as TGTGCCAGTAGTATAGTCGGACCGGACTACTATAATTCACCCCTCCACTTT. It codes for CASSIVGPDYYNSPLHF.

The rearrangement joins TRBV4-1 to TRBJ2-7; 11 bases match TRBD2. CDR3 length equals 17 residues. J was trimmed by 5 bases and V by 0 bases; bases with no gene match: 9. The germline V gene encodes CDR1 MGHRA and CDR2 YSYEKL. CDR3 residues: CASSQDFLAGGVDEQYF. Here the CDR3 DNA reads TGCGCCAGCAGCCAAGACTTCCTAGCGGGGGGTGTAGACGAGCAGTACTTC.

J is TRBJ2-3 and V is TRBV20-1; D is ambiguous. V lost 5 bases, J lost 4 bases, and 4 bases lay in between. From germline, CDR1 is DFQATT and CDR2 SNEGSKA (reference sequence). This CDR3 has 10 residues. CDR3 nucleotides: TGCAGTGCTCCCTCAGATACGCAGTATTTT. Translating gives CSAPSDTQYF.

This clone was seen more than once but under ten times. This rearrangement joins TRBV2 to TRBJ1-5; a weak D match, TRBD1 (5 bases). V lost 6 bases, J lost 2 bases, and 11 bases lay in between. The CDR3 has 14 residues. Germline CDR1 SNHLY, CDR2 FYNNEI. The CDR3 bases are TGTGCCAGCAGCCTTTCGGGGGGCAATCAGCCCCAGCATTTT. Translated, it gives CASSLSGGNQPQHF.